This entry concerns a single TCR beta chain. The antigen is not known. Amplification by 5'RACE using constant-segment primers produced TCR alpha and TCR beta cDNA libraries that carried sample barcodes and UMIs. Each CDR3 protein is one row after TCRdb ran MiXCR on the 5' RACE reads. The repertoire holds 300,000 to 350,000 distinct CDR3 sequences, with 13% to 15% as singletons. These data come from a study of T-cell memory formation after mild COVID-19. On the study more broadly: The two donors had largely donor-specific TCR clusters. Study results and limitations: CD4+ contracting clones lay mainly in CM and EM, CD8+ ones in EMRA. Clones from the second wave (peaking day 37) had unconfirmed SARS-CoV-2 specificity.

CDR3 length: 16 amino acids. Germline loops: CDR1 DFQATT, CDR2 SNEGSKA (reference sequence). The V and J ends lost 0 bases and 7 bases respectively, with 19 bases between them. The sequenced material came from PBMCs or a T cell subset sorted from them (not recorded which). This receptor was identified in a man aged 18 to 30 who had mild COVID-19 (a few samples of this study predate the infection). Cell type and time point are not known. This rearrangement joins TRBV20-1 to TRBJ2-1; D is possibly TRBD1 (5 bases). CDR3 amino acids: CSARDLGRDIINEQFF. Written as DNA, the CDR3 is TGCAGTGCTAGAGATCTCGGCAGGGATATCATTAATGAGCAGTTCTTC.